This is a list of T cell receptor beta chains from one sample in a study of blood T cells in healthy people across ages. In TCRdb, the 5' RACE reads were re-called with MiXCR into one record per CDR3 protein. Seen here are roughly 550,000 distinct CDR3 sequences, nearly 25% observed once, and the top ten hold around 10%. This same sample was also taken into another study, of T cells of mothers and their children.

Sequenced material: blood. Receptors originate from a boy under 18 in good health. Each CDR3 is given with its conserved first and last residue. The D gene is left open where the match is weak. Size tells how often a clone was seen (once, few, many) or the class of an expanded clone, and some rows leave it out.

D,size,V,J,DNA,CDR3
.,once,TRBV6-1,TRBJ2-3,TGTGCCAGCAGTGACCAGGACGTCCCCTCAGATACGCAGTATTTT,CASSDQDVPSDTQYF
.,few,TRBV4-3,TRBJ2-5,TGCGCCAGCAACACTCGATTGGGGGGTGAGCAGTACTTC,CASNTRLGGEQYF
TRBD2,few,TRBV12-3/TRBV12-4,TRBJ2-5,TGTGCCAGCAGCCTCGGGCGGGGGAAGTACCAAGAGACCCAGTACTTC,CASSLGRGKYQETQYF
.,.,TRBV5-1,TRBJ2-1,TGCGCCAGCAGCCGTGCAGGGGCCAATGAGCAGTTCTTC,CASSRAGANEQFF
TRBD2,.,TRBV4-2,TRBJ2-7,TGTGCCAGCAGCCAAGATAGGCGGGAGGAATACGAGCAGTACTTC,CASSQDRREEYEQYF
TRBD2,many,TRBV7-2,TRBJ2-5,TGTGCCAGCAGCTTCCAGCGGGGTGGAGAGACCCAGTACTTC,CASSFQRGGETQYF
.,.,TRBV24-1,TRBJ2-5,TGTGCCACCAGTGAACGCAACAGGGTAGCCGAAGAGACCCAGTACTTC,CATSERNRVAEETQYF
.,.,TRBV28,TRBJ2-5,TGTGCCAGCAGGCGCGGTGTTTTGGAGACCCAGTACTTC,CASRRGVLETQYF
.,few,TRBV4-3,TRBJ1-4,TGCGCCAGCAGCCAAGACTCGACAGGTGGTGAAAAACTGTTTTTT,CASSQDSTGGEKLFF
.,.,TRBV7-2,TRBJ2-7,TGTGCCAGCAGCTCTAGGGGGGGGCCCTTGGCTTCTCAGTACTTC,CASSSRGGPLASQYF
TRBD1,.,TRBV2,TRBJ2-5,TGTGCTTCAAGGCCACCCAGGGACAGAGTAGAGACCCAGTACTTC,CASRPPRDRVETQYF
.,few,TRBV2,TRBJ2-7,TGTGCCAGCAGGGAAGGGAGCTACGGGCAGTACTTC,CASREGSYGQYF
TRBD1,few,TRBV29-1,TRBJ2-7,TGCAGCGTTGAAGGGGGACAGGGTGGCGAGCAGTACTTC,CSVEGGQGGEQYF
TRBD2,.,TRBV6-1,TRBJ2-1,TGTGCCAGCAGGGACACTAGCGGGGGGGCCCTGTTCTTC,CASRDTSGGALFF
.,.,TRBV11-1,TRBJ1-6,TGTGCCAGCAGCTCCGTCTTTAGTTCACCCCTCCACTTT,CASSSVFSSPLHF
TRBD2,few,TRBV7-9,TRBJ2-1,TGTGCCAGCAGCCCTAGCGGGCCGGACAATGAGCAGTTCTTC,CASSPSGPDNEQFF
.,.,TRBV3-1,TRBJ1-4,TGTGCCAGCAGCCAAACGGGCAGGGGTGAAAAACTGTTTTTT,CASSQTGRGEKLFF
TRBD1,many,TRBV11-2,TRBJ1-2,TGTGCCAGCGGCCGGGACAGCTTTAACCGACCGAACTATGGCTACACCTTC,CASGRDSFNRPNYGYTF
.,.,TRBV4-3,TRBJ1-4,TGCGCCAGCAGCCAAGGGGGTTGGGAGGAAAAACTGTTTTTT,CASSQGGWEEKLFF
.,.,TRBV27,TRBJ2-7,TGTGCCAGCAGTTTGCAAACCAACTACGAGCAGTACTTC,CASSLQTNYEQYF
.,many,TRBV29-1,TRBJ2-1,TGCAGCGTTGTGACCTTGAGCTCCTACAATGAGCAGTTCTTC,CSVVTLSSYNEQFF
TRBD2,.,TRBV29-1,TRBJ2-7,TGCAGCGTTCGACTCGATGGGACTAGCGGACGCAGGAGCTCCTACGAGCAGTACTTC,CSVRLDGTSGRRSSYEQYF
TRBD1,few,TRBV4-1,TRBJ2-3,TGCGCCAGCAGCCAAGAGGAGCTCGGACAGGGGGCAGATACGCAGTATTTT,CASSQEELGQGADTQYF
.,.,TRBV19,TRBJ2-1,TGTGCCAGTAGTATCGACAGCTACAATGAGCAGTTCTTC,CASSIDSYNEQFF
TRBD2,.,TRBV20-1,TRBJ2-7,TGCAGTGCTTATCTCGTTGGTAGCGGGAGTTACGAGCAGTACTTC,CSAYLVGSGSYEQYF
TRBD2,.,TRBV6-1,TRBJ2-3,TGTGCCGGCAGTGAATCGGCGGGGGGGTGGATATATACGCAGTATTTT,CAGSESAGGWIYTQYF
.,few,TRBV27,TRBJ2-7,TGTGCCAGCAGTCTCACAGTACCACCCTACGAGCAGTACTTC,CASSLTVPPYEQYF
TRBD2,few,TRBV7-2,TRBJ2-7,TGTGCCAGCAGCAAAAAACGGACTAGTAGCTCCTACGAGCAGTACTTC,CASSKKRTSSSYEQYF
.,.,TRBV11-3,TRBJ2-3,TGTGCCAGCAGCTTCAGTGGTGGGGGGCTGGTAGATACGCAGTATTTT,CASSFSGGGLVDTQYF
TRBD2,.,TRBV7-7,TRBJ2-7,TGTGCTAGCAGCCCTTCGGGGCGGGGGGCCCGCAAGGCTACCGAGCAGTACTTC,CASSPSGRGARKATEQYF
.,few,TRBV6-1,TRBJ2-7,TGTGCCAGCAGTCGGATTCCTAGCAAAACCCCCCACGAGCAGTACTTC,CASSRIPSKTPHEQYF
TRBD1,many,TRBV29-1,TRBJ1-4,TGCAGCGTTGATGGGGACAGGGCGCTTGTTAATGAAAAACTGTTTTTT,CSVDGDRALVNEKLFF
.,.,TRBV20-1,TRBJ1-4,TGCAGTGCCCCTAAATTGGCAGCAACTAATGAAAAACTGTTTTTT,CSAPKLAATNEKLFF
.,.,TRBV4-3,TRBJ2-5,TGCGCCAGCAGCCAAGATCGGTGGGCTAGTCCGCTACTCCAAGAGACCCAGTACTTC,CASSQDRWASPLLQETQYF
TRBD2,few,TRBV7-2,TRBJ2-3,TGTGCCAGCAGCTTAGCCTTGGTACTAGCGGGAGCAGATACGCAGTATTTT,CASSLALVLAGADTQYF
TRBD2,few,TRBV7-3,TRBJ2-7,TGTGCCAGCAGCTCCGTAGCGGGGTACGAGCAGTACTTC,CASSSVAGYEQYF
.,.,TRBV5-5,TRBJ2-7,TGTGCCAGCAGCCGTCCTGGGGAGCCTCTCTACGAGCAGTACTTC,CASSRPGEPLYEQYF
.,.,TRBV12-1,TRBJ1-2,TGTGCCAGCACCGCCCGGGGGGCTCGCTATGGCTACACCTTC,CASTARGARYGYTF
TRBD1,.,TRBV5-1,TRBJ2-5,TGCGCCAGCAGCGTTTACAGGGGAGTGGAGACCCAGTACTTC,CASSVYRGVETQYF
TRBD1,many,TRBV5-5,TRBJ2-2,TGTGCCAGCAGCTTGACCGGGACAGCGAACACCGGGGAGCTGTTTTTT,CASSLTGTANTGELFF
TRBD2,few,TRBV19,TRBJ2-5,TGTGCCAGTAGTATCGGTTGGGTAGCGGGGGAAGAGACCCAGTACTTC,CASSIGWVAGEETQYF
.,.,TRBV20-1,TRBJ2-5,TGCAGTGCTGGAGATCTTGAGGGTCCCGCCCAACAGACCCAGTACTTC,CSAGDLEGPAQQTQYF